Shown below are 9 T cell receptor beta chains from a single sample sequenced in a study of STAT5B mutations in CD4+ large granular lymphocyte leukemia. Generated by immunoSEQ multiplex PCR, the TCRdb table keeps only in-frame clones and is missing some. The sample gives 30,000 to 40,000 clones, approximately 85% of which show up once; around 1.3% is in the top ten. The source material was CD4+ T cells from blood buffy coats. These receptors all come from a human donor in good health.

This clone has a single count. The chain joins TRBV18 to TRBJ1-1; a weak D match, TRBD1 (5 bases). Trimming left V 2 bases short and J 3 bases short, with 7 bases between. CDR1 and CDR2 from the germline V gene are KGHSH and LQKENI. The CDR3 spans 13 residues. The CDR3 bases are TGTGCCAGCTCACCAGGGGGGGACACTGAAGCTTTCTTT. Its translation: CASSPGGDTEAFF.

The V gene is TRBV5-1, the J gene TRBJ1-6, with TRBD1 identical over 9 bases. The germline V gene encodes CDR1 SGHRS and CDR2 YFSETQ. Trimming took 4 bases from V and 4 from J; bases not matched to a gene: 3. The CDR3 contains 15 residues. The CDR3: CASSPGQGYNSPLHF. CDR3 sequence (DNA): TGCGCCAGCAGCCCCGGACAGGGGTATAATTCACCCCTCCACTTT.

The V gene is TRBV6-5, the J gene TRBJ2-1; 10 nucleotides align to TRBD1. This CDR3 region has 15 residues. With 6 bases clipped from V and 3 bases from J, the junction kept 5 bases outside the gene matches. In germline, CDR1 is MNHEY, CDR2 SVGAGI. The CDR3 DNA reads as TGTGCCAGCAGCCCCGGGACAGGGGTCTACAATGAGCAGTTCTTC. Its translation is CASSPGTGVYNEQFF.

The genes are TRBV11-1 and TRBJ2-1; 10 bases align to TRBD2. The CDR3 is 17 amino acids. Germline V CDR1 and CDR2: SGHAT, FQDESV (reference sequence). V gave up 0 bases and J gave up 6 bases; unmatched junction bases: 8. CDR3: CASSLALASGGLNEQFF. The DNA of the CDR3 is TGTGCCAGCAGCTTAGCGTTGGCTAGCGGGGGTCTCAATGAGCAGTTCTTC.

The rearrangement joins TRBV7-9 to TRBJ2-5, with D uncertain. The CDR3 sequence is 14 residues long. V lost 5 bases and J lost 2, with 12 bases in between. In germline, CDR1 is SEHNR, CDR2 FQNEAQ (reference sequence). The CDR3 DNA reads TGTGCCAGCAGCCCGGCAGCGCTTCAAGAGACCCAGTACTTC. Residues: CASSPAALQETQYF.

This clone came up a few times. The chain is built from TRBV11-2 and TRBJ1-1; no firm D call. Germline CDR1 is SGHAT and CDR2 is FQNNGV. This CDR3 is built from 12 residues. Trimming took 0 bases from V and 6 from J, leaving 5 bases between them. The CDR3 nucleotides are TGTGCCAGCAGCTTAGAGTTGGCTGAAGCTTTCTTT. Its protein is CASSLELAEAFF.

The J gene is TRBJ2-1, the V gene TRBV6-1; TRBD2 aligns across 11 bases. This CDR3 is 15 amino acids long. With 7 bases clipped from V and 0 bases from J, the junction kept 2 bases outside the gene matches. Germline V gene lookup returns CDR1 MNHNS and CDR2 SASEGT. DNA of the CDR3: TGTGCCAGCACCCTAGCGGGAGGCTCCTACAATGAGCAGTTCTTC. It encodes CASTLAGGSYNEQFF.

The chain recombines TRBV19 with TRBJ1-1; the match to TRBD1 covers 8 bases. Germline V gene data show CDR1 as LNHDA and CDR2 as SQIVND (reference sequence). The length of the CDR3 is 16 residues. V lost 5 bases and J lost 1; bases outside the gene matches: 9. CDR3 region: CASSPPGGATNTEAFF. The CDR3 coding sequence is TGTGCCAGTAGTCCCCCAGGGGGCGCGACGAACACTGAAGCTTTCTTT.

The CDR3: CASSFPQGYEQYF. The DNA of the CDR3 is TGTGCCAGCAGTTTCCCACAGGGCTACGAGCAGTACTTC. The chain is built from TRBV28 and TRBJ2-7; D perhaps matches TRBD1 (6 bases). The germline CDR1 and CDR2 sequences are MDHEN and SYDVKM. CDR3 size: 13 residues. Deletions cut 3 bases from V and 3 bases from J, with 9 bases between.